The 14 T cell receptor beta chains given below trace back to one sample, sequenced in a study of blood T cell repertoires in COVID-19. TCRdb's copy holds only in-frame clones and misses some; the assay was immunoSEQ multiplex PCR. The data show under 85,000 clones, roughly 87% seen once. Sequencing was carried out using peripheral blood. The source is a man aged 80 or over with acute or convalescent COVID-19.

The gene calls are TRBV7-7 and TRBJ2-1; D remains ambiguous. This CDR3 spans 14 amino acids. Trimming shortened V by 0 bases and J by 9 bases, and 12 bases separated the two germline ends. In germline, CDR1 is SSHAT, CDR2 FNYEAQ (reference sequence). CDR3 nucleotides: TGTGCCAGCAGCTTAGCAGCAAGACTTAGTGAGCAGTTCTTC. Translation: CASSLAARLSEQFF.

The CDR3 loop is CASSRTEYNQPQHF. The DNA of the CDR3 is TGTGCCAGCAGTCGGACAGAGTACAATCAGCCCCAGCATTTT. The V gene is TRBV6-5, the J gene TRBJ1-5, with D perhaps matching TRBD1 (6 bases). Germline V lookup: CDR1 MNHEY, CDR2 SVGAGI. The CDR3 spans 14 residues. V lost 5 bases to trimming and J lost 3 bases, with 11 bases between them.

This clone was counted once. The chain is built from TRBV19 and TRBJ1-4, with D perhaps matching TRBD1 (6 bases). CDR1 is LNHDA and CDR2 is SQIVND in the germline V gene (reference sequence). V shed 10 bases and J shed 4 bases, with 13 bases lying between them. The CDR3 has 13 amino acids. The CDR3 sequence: CATQTGYNEKLFF. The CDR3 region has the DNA TGTGCCACCCAGACAGGATATAATGAAAAACTGTTTTTT.

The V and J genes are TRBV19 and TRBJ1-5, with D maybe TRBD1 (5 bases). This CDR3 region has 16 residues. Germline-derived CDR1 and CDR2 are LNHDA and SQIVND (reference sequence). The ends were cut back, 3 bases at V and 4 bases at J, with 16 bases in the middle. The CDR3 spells CASSITGGLWNQPQHF. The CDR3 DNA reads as TGTGCCAGTAGTATCACGGGGGGTTTATGGAATCAGCCCCAGCATTTT.

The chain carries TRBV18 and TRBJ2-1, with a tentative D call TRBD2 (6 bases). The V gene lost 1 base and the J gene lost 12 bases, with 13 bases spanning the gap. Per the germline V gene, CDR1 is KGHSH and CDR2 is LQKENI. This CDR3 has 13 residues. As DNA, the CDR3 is TGTGCCAGCTCACCACTAGCGGAAGGCCTGCAGTTCTTC. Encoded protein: CASSPLAEGLQFF.

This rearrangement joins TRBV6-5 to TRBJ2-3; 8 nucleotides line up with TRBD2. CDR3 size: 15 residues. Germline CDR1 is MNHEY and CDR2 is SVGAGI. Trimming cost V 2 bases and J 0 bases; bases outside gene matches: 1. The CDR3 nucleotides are TGTGCCAGCAGTTACGGACTAGCTAGCACAGATACGCAGTATTTT. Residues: CASSYGLASTDTQYF.

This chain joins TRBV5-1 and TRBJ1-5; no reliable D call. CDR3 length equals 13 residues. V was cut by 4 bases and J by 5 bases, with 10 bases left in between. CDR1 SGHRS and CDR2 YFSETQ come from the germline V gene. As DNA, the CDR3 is TGCGCCAGCAGCCCGGGGAACGATCAGCCCCAGCATTTT. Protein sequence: CASSPGNDQPQHF.

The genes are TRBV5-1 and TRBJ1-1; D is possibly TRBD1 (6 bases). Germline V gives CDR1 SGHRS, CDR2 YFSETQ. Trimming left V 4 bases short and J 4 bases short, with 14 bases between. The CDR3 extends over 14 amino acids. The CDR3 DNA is TGCGCCAGCAGCCCCGGGGGGGCGGGCACTGAAGCTTTCTTT. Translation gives CASSPGGAGTEAFF.

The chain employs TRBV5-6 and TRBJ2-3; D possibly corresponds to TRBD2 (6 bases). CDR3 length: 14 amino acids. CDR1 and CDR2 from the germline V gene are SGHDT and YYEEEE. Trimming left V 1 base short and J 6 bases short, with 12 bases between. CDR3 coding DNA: TGTGCCAGCAGCTTGATAGCGGTGTCTGATACGCAGTATTTT. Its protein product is CASSLIAVSDTQYF.

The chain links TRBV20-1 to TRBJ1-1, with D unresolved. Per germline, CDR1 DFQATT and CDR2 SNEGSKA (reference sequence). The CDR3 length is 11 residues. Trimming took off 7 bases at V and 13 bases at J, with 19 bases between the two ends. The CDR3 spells CSVSSGEPGFF. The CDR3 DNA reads TGCAGTGTTAGTTCCGGGGAACCCGGTTTCTTT.

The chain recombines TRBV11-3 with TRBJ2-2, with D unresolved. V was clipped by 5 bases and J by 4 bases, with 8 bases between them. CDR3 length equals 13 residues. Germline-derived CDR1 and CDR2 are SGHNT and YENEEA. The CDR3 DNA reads TGTGCCAGCAGCGGCAGGATCACCGGGGAGCTGTTTTTT. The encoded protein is CASSGRITGELFF.

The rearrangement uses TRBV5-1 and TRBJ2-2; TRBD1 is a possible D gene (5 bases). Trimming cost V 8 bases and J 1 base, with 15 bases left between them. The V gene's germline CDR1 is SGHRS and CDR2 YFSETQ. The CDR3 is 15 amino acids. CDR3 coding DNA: TGCGCCAGTTCTAAGGGGCGGCTGAACACCGGGGAGCTGTTTTTT. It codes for CASSKGRLNTGELFF.

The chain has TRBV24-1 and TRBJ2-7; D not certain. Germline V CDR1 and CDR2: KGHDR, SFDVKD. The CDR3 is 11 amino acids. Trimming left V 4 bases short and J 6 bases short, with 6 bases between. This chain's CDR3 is CATSDRSEQYF. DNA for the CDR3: TGTGCCACCAGTGACAGGTCCGAGCAGTACTTC.

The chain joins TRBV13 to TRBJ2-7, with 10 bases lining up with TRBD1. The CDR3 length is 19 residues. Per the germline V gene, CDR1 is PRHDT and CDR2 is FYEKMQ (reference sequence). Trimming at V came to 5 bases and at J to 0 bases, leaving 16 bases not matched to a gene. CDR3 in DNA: TGTGCCAGCAGCAAAAGACAGGGGGCGCTCCCGGGGGTCTCCTACGAGCAGTACTTC. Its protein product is CASSKRQGALPGVSYEQYF.